This passage covers 3 T cell receptor beta chains from one sample sequenced in a study of beta chain features in type 1 diabetes (dated by TCRdb to about 2018). Receptor amplification or capture employed the immunoSEQ multiplex PCR assay. The High Capacity cDNA Reverse Transcription Kit was used to reverse transcribe all of the isolated RNA, meaning that expressed TCRB transcripts were what got sequenced. Sourced from immuneACCESS, this table was stored by TCRdb with only in-frame sequences that have V and J called. A share of the clones is absent; for the studies checked, an unresolved V gene accounts for under half, and the remainder has no known explanation. The sample table holds 250,000 to 300,000 clones, of which approximately 25% were seen once. The ten top clones hold roughly 0.011% of the sample. What these receptors recognize is not known. Summary of the overall study and its limitations: In all four CD4+ subsets, TCRB CDR3 length was moderately but significantly shorter in type 1 diabetes patients.

The sequencing input was naive CD4+ T cells from blood. According to the study, the label for this sample's cell subset or site signals: true naive CD4+ T cells. These TCRs come from a woman younger than 45 with type 1 diabetes.

The chain recombines TRBV29-1 with TRBJ2-7; D might be TRBD1 (5 bases). The CDR3 has 14 residues. The germline gives CDR1 SQVTM, CDR2 ANQGSEA. Trimming stripped 6 bases from V and 0 bases from J, with 15 bases between. CDR3 nucleotides: TGCAGCGTACGAGGACACGTTAGCTCCTACGAGCAGTACTTC. Protein sequence: CSVRGHVSSYEQYF.

This clone was counted a few times. The gene calls are TRBV7-9 and TRBJ1-1; D might be TRBD1 (6 bases). This CDR3 is 12 amino acids long. Trimming left V 6 bases short and J 12 bases short, with 17 bases between. Germline CDR1 is SEHNR and CDR2 is FQNEAQ (reference sequence). CDR3 region: CASRPDGDTSFF. DNA for the CDR3: TGTGCCAGCAGACCGGACGGGGACACCTCTTTCTTT.

This clone appeared a few times. The gene calls are TRBV19 and TRBJ2-1; 8 bases map to TRBD1. The CDR3 totals 13 residues. Germline V lookup: CDR1 LNHDA, CDR2 SQIVND (reference sequence). The V segment lost 1 base and the J segment 7 bases; nucleotides outside the gene matches: 0. CDR3 coding DNA: TGTGCCAGTAGTATAGGACAGGGGAATGAGCAGTTCTTC. This translates into CASSIGQGNEQFF. Full variable domain (missing parts from reference TRBV19 and TRBJ2-1): DGGITQSPKYLFRKEGQNVTLSCEQNLNHDAMYWYRQDPGQGLRLIYYSQIVNDFQKGDIAEGYSVSREKKESFPLTVTSAQKNPTAFYLCASSIGQGNEQFFGPGTRLTVL.